This T cell receptor (beta chain) emerged from a study of blood T cells in healthy people across ages. The wider study: Template switching caught about one barcoded beta molecule for each two T cells.

Trimming removed 4 bases at V and 6 bases at J, with 13 bases between. The CDR3 is made up of 14 amino acids. CDR1 KGHDR and CDR2 SFDVKD come from the germline V gene. This clonotype was observed a handful of times. A J-beta primer mix and a sample-barcoded 5' primer were used in a second PCR of about 6 to 12 cycles. TCRdb reprocessed the 5' RACE reads with MiXCR, giving one entry per CDR3 protein. The table records around 1.5 million distinct CDR3 sequences, approximately 32% of them present only once. Sequences were obtained from blood. The J gene is TRBJ2-3, the V gene TRBV24-1; no firm D call. The receptor's source is a woman aged 25 to 39 in good health. The CDR3 DNA follows: TGTGCCACCAGTGAGTCGGCCCCATTGGATACGCAGTATTTT. Translating it yields CATSESAPLDTQYF.